The present entry profiles one TCR beta chain with its context. The antigen this receptor binds is unknown. Per-base qualities were not stored, and no clone one base away is much larger. This entry belongs to a study of long-term antiretroviral therapy in people with HIV (dated by TCRdb to 2022 to 2024). For the wider study: The earliest samples were collected about a decade before the 2015 WHO recommendation for immediate ART, when ART was typically delayed until CD4 counts fell. Test extractions of a monoclonal T-cell line alongside a few dozen polyclonal samples showed no cross-contamination during QIAcube processing. Of the roughly 30 participants with HIV, some 12 were female. Whether ART initiation and durable HIV suppression were associated with changes in peripheral blood TRB repertoire composition and diversity was tested in a retrospective serial study. From over 25 adults with confirmed HIV infection, the cohort provided 150 to 200 cryopreserved PBMC samples, gathered serially across a mean of about six years (range 1-12).

The CDR3 covers 16 residues, taking in both the cysteine and the phenylalanine. The sequence is cut down to CDR3 DNA, 48 bases in frame from base 1. As encoded in the germline V gene, CDR1 is MNHEY while CDR2 is SVGAGI. Trimming removed 4 bases from V and 6 bases from J, leaving 22 bases between the germline ends. Sequencing of the TRB variable region was done with the immunoSEQ hsTCRB v3.0 assay at survey level resolution. TRB sequencing targeted a depth of 40,000-50,000 T-cell genomes per sample. An Illumina MiSeq with a v3 150-cycle kit was used to sequence the pooled TRB libraries. Turning to the authors' computational methods: Analysis of repertoires was carried out in R inside a reproducible Nextflow workflow spanning QC, data transformation and analysis. Custom analyses were implemented in LymphoSeq2, an R package for AIRR-Seq data exploration. After excluding several samples that yielded fewer than 5000 total TRB sequences, 190 or so HIV repertoires remained for analysis. Of the roughly 180 retained HIV repertoires, over 55 were collected before and about 130 after ART initiation. Repertoires were downsampled to 5000 TRB nucleotide sequences, with summary statistics averaged over 100 downsampling iterations. Only TRB sequences with CDR3 regions of at least seven amino acids were retained for analysis. A Shannon entropy-derived clonality score and the Gini coefficient were used to measure diversity. In repertoire networks, the top 5000 CDR3 amino acid sequences were linked whenever an edit distance of one separated two sequences. Antigen specificity groups and MHC restriction were predicted for TRB CDR3 amino acid sequences with GLIPH2. To flag known CMV, EBV, HIV or tissue antigen associations, CDR3 amino acid sequences were matched against VDJdb and McPAS-TCR. Pre-ART, post-ART and control groups were compared with Wilcoxon signed-rank tests and Holm-Bonferroni correction. TCRdb retrieved this table from immuneACCESS and kept in-frame rearrangements only. Not all clones are present; in checked studies, unresolved V genes account for under half, and no reason is known for the remainder. V, J and clone size were drawn from that table, and D and trimming were deduced from the DNA. The sample has around 21,000 clones on record, roughly 80% of them singletons. The ten most abundant clones make up 5% to 7% of the sample.

To be included, a participant needed at least one PBMC sample from before ART initiation plus at least two post-ART samples. All participants with HIV were treated in the United States of America. Before DNA extraction, cryopreserved samples containing about 1-10 million PBMC were thawed and washed. At the time of the earliest PBMC sample for each participant with HIV, ages ranged from about 20 to 54 years. Each participant contributed PBMC samples from 1-4 timepoints before ART initiation and 2-8 timepoints after ART initiation, with a median of 7 samples. Serial HIV viral load, CD4+ T-cell count, ART history and demographic data were obtained for every participant. Genomic DNA was extracted from unsorted PBMC with a Qiagen kit on a QIAcube, processed in batches of 12 samples. The research as a whole found: Because cell numbers in pre-ART samples were limited, unsorted PBMC were profiled instead of sorted CD4+ and CD8+ T cells. Inferences about post-ART repertoire changes are limited because no data were available on ART adherence, viral resistance or therapy changes. Starting ART was linked to a significant rise in TRB diversity, yet even after long-term ART the diversity remained significantly lower than in transplant donor controls. Expanded TRB clones identified before ART initiation dominated the repertoire at all time points, although this dominance fluctuated and declined in many PLHIV after ART. The samples span the years 2004 to 2017, and the ART regimens used at that time may not be as effective as current regimens. Owing to limited PBMC availability, only the TCR beta chain was sequenced, without alpha chain pairing. Compared with controls, HIV repertoires had narrower CDR3 length ranges, and the network structure pointed to an antigen-experienced repertoire that shifted only slightly toward naive after ART.

Specimen: unsorted PBMCs, collected 0.2 years after starting antiretroviral therapy. This sequence uses TRBV6-5 and TRBJ2-7; the D gene cannot be resolved beyond TRBD1 or TRBD2, each matching 5 bases. The sequence was obtained from a woman aged 30 to 39 with HIV. The nucleotide sequence is TGTGCCAGCAGTTCCTTCCTTGGGACCCGAACGGGCGAGCAGTACTTC. Translated, this gives CASSSFLGTRTGEQYF.